This T cell receptor beta chain was identified during a study of cytomegalovirus exposure and HLA in healthy donors. CDR1 and CDR2 (germline): MDHEN, SYDVKM. CDR3 size: 13 residues. V gave up 10 bases and J gave up 4 bases, with 16 bases separating them. Samples came from healthy bone marrow donors. Regarding the study as a whole: By HLA locus, TCR association rates varied in a later analysis, with DRB1 showing the most and HLA-C the fewest. More clonal expansion characterized HLA-associated TCR beta chains than equally common others in a later analysis. Data from an earlier analysis indicated that most TCR beta V segments were productive either about 90% or about 30% of the time.

This clone occurred a few times. Its antigen is unknown. It was with 60 Vbeta and 13 Jbeta primers that the PCR ran. Using immunoSEQ multiplex PCR, the repertoire was profiled, and TCRdb retains in-frame clones only, with some absent. The data show hundreds of thousands of clones, with 76% seen just once and 0.63% held by the top ten. V gene TRBV28 combines with J gene TRBJ1-1; TRBD1 might be the D (5 bases). The receptor was derived from a man aged 18 to 35 in good health and CMV-seronegative. Sequenced input: PBMCs. For the CDR3, the DNA is TGTGCCACACAAATCGGGGGGATCACTGAAGCTTTCTTT. Its translation: CATQIGGITEAFF.